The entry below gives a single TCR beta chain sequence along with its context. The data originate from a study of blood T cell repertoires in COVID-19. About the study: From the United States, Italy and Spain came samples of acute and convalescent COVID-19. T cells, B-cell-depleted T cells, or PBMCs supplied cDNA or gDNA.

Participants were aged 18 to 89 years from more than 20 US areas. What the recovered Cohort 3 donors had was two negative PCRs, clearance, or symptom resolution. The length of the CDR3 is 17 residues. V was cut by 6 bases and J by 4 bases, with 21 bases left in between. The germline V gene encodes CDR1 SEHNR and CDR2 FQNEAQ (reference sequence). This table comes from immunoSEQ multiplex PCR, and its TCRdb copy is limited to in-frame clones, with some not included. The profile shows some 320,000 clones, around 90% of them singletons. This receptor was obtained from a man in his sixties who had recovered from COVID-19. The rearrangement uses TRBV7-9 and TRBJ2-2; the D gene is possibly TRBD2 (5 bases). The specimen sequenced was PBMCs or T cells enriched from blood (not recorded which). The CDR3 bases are TGTGCCAGCAGGCAGATTCGGGGAACTCCTACCACCGGGGAGCTGTTTTTT. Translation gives CASRQIRGTPTTGELFF.